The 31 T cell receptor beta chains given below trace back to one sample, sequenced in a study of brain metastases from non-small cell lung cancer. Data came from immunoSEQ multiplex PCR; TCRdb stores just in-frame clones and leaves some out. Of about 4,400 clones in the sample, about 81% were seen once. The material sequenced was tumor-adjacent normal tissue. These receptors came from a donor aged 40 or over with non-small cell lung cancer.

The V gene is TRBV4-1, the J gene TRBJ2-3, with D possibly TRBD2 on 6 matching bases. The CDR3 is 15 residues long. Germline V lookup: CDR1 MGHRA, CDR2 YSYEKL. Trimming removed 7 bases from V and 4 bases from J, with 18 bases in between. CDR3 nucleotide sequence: TGCGCCAGCAACGGGGAGGCTGCAAGGGCAGATACGCAGTATTTT. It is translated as CASNGEAARADTQYF.

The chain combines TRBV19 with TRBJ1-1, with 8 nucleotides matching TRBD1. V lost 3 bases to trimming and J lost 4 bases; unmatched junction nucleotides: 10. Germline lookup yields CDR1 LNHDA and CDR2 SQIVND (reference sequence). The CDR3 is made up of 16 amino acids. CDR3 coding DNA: TGTGCCAGTAGTATTACAGGGGGTAGGCTGGGCACTGAAGCTTTCTTT. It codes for CASSITGGRLGTEAFF.

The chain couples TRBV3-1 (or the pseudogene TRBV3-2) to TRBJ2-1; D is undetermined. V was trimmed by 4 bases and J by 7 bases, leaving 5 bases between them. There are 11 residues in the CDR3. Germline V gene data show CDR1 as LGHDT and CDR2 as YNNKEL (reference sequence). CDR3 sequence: CASSRGNEQFF. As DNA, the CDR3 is TGTGCCAGCAGCCGCGGAAATGAGCAGTTCTTC.

The CDR3 DNA follows: TGCGCCAGCAGTTATAGCGGGGGTCTTAATGAGCAGTTCTTC. Protein: CASSYSGGLNEQFF. The chain combines TRBV10-2 with TRBJ2-1; TRBD2 agrees at 9 bases. V trimming: 5 bases; J trimming: 7 bases; junction bases outside the gene matches: 6. CDR1 WSHSY and CDR2 SAAADI come from the germline V gene. The length of the CDR3 is 14 residues.

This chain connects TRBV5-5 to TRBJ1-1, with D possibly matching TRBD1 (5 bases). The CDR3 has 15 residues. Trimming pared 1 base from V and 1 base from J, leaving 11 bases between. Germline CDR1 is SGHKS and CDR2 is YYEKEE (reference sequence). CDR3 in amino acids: CASSLLGGRNTEAFF. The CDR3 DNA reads TGTGCCAGCAGCTTGCTTGGGGGGAGGAACACTGAAGCTTTCTTT.

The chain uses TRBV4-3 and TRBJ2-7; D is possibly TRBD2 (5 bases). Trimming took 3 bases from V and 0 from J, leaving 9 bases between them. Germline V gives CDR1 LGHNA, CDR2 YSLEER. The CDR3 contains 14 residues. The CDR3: CASSQSSNSYEQYF. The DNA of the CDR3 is TGCGCCAGCAGCCAGTCTAGCAACTCCTACGAGCAGTACTTC.

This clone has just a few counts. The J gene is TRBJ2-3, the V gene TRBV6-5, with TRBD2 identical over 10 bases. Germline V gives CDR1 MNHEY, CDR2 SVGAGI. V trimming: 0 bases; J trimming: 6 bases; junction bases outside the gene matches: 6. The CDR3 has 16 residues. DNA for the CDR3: TGTGCCAGCAGTTACTCGTCTAGCGGGAGTAGGGATACGCAGTATTTT. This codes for CASSYSSSGSRDTQYF.

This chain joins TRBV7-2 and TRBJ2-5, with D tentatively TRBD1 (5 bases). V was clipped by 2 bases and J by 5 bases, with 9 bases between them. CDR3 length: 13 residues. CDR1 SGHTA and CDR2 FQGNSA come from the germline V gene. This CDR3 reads CASSLRAGETQYF. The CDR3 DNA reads TGTGCCAGCAGCTTACGGGCAGGGGAGACCCAGTACTTC.

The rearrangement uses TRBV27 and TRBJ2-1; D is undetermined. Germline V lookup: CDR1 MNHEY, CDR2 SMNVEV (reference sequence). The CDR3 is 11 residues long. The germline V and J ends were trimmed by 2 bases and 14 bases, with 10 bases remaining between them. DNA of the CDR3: TGTGCCAGCAGTTTAGTGGGATGGAAGTTCTTC. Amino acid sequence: CASSLVGWKFF.

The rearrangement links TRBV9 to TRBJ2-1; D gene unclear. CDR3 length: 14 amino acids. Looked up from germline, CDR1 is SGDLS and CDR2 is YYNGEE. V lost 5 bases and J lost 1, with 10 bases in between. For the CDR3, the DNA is TGTGCCAGCAGTACCGGGTTATCCTACAATGAGCAGTTCTTC. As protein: CASSTGLSYNEQFF. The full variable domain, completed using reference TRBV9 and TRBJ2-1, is DSGVTQTPKHLITATGQRVTLRCSPRSGDLSVYWYQQSLDQGLQFLIQYYNGEERAKGNILERFSAQQFPDLHSELNLSSLELGDSALYFCASSTGLSYNEQFFGPGTRLTVL.

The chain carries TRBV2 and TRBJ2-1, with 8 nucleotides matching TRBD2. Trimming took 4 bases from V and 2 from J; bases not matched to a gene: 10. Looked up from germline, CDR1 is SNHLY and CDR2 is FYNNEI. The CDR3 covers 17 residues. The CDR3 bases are TGTGCCAGCAGTGTATTCCCAGCGGGAGATGCCTACAATGAGCAGTTCTTC. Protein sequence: CASSVFPAGDAYNEQFF.

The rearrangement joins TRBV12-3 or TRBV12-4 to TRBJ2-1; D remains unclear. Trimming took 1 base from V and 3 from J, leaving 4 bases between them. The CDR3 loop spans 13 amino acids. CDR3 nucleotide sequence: TGTGCCAGCAGTTTAGGCCTCTACAATGAGCAGTTCTTC. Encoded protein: CASSLGLYNEQFF.

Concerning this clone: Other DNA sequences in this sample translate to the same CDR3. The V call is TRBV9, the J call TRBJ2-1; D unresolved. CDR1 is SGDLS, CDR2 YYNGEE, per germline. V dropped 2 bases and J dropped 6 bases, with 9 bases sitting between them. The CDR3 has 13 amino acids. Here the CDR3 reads CASSVGQSNEQFF. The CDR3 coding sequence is TGTGCCAGCAGCGTGGGTCAGAGCAATGAGCAGTTCTTC.

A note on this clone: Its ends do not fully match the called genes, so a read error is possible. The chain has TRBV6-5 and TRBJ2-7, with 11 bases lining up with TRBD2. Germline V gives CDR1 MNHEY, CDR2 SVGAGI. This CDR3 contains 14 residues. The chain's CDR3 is CASSSTSGIYEGDF. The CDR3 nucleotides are TGTGCCAGCAGTTCGACTAGCGGGATATACGAAGGAGACTTC.

The CDR3 DNA sequence: TGTGCCAGCAAGGACACGAACACCGGGGAGCTGTTTTTT. Its protein product is CASKDTNTGELFF. J is TRBJ2-2 and V is TRBV3-1 (or the pseudogene TRBV3-2); D is perhaps TRBD1 (5 bases). Trimming took off 7 bases at V and 0 bases at J, with 6 bases between the two ends. The germline gives CDR1 LGHDT, CDR2 YNNKEL (reference sequence). This CDR3 spans 13 amino acids.

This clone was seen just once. The CDR3 spells CATSDTSGSAIETQYF. For the CDR3, the DNA is TGTGCCACCAGTGATACTAGCGGGAGCGCAATAGAGACCCAGTACTTC. The chain has TRBV24-1 and TRBJ2-5, with TRBD2 matching over 11 bases. The CDR3 is made up of 16 amino acids. CDR1 is KGHDR, CDR2 SFDVKD, per germline. With V trimmed by 3 bases and J by 4 bases, 6 bases remained unmatched.

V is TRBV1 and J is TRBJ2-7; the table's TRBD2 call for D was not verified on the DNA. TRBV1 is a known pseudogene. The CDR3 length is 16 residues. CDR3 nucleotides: TGCACCAGCAGCCAAGATCCTAATAGCGGGAGATTTGAGCAGTACTTC. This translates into CTSSQDPNSGRFEQYF.

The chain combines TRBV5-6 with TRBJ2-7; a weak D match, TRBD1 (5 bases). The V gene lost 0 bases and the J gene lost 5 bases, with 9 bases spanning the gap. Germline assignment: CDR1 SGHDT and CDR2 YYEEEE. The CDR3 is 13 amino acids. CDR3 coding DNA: TGTGCCAGCAGCTTGGGGCAAGGGGACGAGCAGTACTTC. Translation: CASSLGQGDEQYF.

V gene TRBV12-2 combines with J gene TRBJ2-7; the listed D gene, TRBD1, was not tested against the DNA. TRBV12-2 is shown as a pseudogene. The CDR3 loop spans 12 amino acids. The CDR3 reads CASRLLTAEQYF. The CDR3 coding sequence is TGTGCAAGTCGCCTACTGACAGCCGAGCAGTACTTC.

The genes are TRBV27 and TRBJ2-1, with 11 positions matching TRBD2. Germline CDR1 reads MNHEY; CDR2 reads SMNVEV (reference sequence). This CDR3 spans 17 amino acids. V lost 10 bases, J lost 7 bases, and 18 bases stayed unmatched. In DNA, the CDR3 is TGTGCCACCGGAAATTGGAACCTAGCGGGGGGTAAAAATGAGCAGTTCTTC. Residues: CATGNWNLAGGKNEQFF.

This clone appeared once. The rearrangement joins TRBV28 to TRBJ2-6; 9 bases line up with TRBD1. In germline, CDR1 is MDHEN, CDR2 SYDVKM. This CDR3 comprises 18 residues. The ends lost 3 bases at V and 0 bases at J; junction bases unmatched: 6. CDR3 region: CASSFWGQGRSGANVLTF. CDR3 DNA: TGTGCCAGCAGTTTTTGGGGACAGGGCCGCTCTGGGGCCAACGTCCTGACTTTC.

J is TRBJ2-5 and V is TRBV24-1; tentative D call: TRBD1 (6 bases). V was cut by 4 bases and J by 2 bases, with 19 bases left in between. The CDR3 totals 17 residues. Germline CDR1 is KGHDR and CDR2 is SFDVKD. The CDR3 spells CATSDNYRVEEQETQYF. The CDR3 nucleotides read TGTGCCACCAGTGACAACTACAGGGTCGAGGAACAAGAGACCCAGTACTTC.

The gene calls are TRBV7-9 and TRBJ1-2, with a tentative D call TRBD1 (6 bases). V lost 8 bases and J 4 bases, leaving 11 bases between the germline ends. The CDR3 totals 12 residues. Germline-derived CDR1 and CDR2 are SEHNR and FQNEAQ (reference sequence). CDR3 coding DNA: TGTGCCAGCTGGGACATCCTCTATGGCTACACCTTC. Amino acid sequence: CASWDILYGYTF.

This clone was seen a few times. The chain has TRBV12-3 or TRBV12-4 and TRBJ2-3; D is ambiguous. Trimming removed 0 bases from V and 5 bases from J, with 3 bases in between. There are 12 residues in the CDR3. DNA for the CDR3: TGTGCCAGCAGTTTAGCGCGAGATACGCAGTATTTT. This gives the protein CASSLARDTQYF.

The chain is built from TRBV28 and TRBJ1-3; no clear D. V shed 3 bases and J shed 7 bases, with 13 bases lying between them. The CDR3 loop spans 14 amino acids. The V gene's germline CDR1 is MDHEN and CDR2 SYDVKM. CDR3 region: CASSFKARRNTIYF. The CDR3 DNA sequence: TGTGCCAGCAGTTTTAAGGCCCGTCGGAACACCATATATTTT. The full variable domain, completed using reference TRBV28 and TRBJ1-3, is DVKVTQSSRYLVKRTGEKVFLECVQDMDHENMFWYRQDPGLGLRLIYFSYDVKMKEKGDIPEGYSVSREKKERFSLILESASTNQTSMYLCASSFKARRNTIYFGEGSWLTVV.

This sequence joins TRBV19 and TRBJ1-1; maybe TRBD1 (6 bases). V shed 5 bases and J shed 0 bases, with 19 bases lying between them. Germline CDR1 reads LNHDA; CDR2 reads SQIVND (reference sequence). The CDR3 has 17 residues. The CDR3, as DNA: TGTGCCAGTAGTTCCGAACAGGGAAAAGGGTTGAACACTGAAGCTTTCTTT. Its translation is CASSSEQGKGLNTEAFF.

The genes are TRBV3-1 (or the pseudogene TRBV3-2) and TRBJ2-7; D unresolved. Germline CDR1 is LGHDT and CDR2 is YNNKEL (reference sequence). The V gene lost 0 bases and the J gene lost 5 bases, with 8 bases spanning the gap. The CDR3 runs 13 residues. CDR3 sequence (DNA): TGTGCCAGCAGCCAAGAATCCGGTAACGAGCAGTACTTC. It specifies CASSQESGNEQYF.

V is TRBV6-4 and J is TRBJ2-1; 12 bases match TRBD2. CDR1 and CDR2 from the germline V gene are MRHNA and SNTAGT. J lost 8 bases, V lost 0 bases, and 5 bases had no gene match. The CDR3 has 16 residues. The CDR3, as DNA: TGTGCCAGCAGTGACTCTCTAGCGGGAGGGCCAGATGAGCAGTTCTTC. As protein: CASSDSLAGGPDEQFF.

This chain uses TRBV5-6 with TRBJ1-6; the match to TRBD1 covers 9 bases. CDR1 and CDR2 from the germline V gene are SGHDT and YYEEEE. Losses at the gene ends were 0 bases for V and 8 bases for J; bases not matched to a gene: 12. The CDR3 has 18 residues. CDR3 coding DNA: TGTGCCAGCAGCTTGGAACAGGGGGCGCATAGGGTGGATTCACCCCTCCACTTT. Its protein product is CASSLEQGAHRVDSPLHF.

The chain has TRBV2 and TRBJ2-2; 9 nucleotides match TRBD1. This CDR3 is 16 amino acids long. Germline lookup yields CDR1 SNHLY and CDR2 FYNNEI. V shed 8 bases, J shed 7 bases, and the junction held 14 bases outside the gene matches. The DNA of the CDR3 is TGTGCCAGCCTCCGTTTCGGGACAGGGTTGGGCGGGGAGCTGTTTTTT. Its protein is CASLRFGTGLGGELFF.

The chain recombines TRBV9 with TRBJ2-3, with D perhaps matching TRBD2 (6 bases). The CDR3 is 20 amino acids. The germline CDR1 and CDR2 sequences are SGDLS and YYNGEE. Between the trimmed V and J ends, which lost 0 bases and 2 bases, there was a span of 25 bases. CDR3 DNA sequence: TGTGCCAGCAGCGTAGGAGTCCTTCCCCTTAGCGGATCTATCACAGATACGCAGTATTTT. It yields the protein CASSVGVLPLSGSITDTQYF.